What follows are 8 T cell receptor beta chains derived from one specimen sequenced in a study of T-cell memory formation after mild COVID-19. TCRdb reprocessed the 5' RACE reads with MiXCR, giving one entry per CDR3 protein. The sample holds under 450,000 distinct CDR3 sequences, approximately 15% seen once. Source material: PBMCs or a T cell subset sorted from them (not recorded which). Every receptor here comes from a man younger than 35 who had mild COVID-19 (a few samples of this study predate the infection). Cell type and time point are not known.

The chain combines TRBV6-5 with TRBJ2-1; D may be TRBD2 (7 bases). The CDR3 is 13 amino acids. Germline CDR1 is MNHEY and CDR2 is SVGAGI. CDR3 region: CATAGGLYNEQFF. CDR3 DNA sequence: TGTGCTACGGCCGGGGGGCTGTACAATGAGCAGTTCTTC.

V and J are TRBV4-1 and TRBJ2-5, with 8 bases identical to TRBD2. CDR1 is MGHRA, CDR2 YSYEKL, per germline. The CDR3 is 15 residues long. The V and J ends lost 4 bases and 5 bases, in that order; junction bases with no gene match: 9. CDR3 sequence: CASSRLISGVETQYF. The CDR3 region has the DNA TGCGCCAGCAGCCGCCTCATTAGCGGGGTTGAGACCCAGTACTTC.

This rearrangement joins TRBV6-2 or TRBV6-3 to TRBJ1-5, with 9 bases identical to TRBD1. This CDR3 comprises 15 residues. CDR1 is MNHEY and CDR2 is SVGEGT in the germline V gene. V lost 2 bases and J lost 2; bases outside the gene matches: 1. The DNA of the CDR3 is TGTGCCAGCAGTTACCGGACAGGGGGCAATCAGCCCCAGCATTTT. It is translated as CASSYRTGGNQPQHF.

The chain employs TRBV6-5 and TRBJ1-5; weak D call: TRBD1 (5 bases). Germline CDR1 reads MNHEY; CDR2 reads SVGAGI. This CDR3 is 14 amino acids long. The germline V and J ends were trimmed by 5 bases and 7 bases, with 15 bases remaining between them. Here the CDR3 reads CASSARAGGQPQHF. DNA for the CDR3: TGTGCCAGCAGTGCCAGGGCGGGCGGGCAGCCCCAGCATTTT.

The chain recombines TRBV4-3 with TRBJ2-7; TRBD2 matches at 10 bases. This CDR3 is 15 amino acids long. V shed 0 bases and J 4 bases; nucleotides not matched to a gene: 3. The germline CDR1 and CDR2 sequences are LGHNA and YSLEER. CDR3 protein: CASSQDWTSGYEQYF. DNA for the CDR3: TGCGCCAGCAGCCAAGATTGGACTAGCGGATACGAGCAGTACTTC.

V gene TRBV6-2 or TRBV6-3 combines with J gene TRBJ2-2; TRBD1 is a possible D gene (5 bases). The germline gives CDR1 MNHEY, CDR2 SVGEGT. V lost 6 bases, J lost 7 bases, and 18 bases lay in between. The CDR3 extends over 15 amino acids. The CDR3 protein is CASSSPMGRGGELFF. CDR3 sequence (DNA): TGTGCCAGCAGCTCACCCATGGGGCGCGGCGGGGAGCTGTTTTTT.

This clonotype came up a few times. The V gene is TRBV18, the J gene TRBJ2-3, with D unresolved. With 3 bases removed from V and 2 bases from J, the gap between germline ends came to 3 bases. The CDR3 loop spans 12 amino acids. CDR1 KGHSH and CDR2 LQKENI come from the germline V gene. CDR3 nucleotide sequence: TGTGCCAGCTCACCTGTCACAGATACGCAGTATTTT. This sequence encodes CASSPVTDTQYF. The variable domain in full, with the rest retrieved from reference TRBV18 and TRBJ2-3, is NAGVMQNPRHLVRRRGQEARLRCSPMKGHSHVYWYRQLPEEGLKFMVYLQKENIIDESGMPKERFSAEFPKEGPSILRIQQVVRGDSAAYFCASSPVTDTQYFGPGTRLTVL.

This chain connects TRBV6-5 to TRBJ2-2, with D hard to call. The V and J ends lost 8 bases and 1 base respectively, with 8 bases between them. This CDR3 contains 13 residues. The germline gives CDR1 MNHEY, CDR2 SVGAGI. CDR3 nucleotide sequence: TGTGCCAGCCTGGGATGGAACACCGGGGAGCTGTTTTTT. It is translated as CASLGWNTGELFF.